Below, 32 T cell receptor beta chains from the same sample are listed, as sequenced in a study of response to subunit inactivated influenza vaccine listed by TCRdb under 2018. The library relied on RT-PCR. Sequenced on an Illumina HiSeq 2500. TCRdb handled the public reads itself, with Q25 trimming in fastp and clone calling in MiXCR, and kept productive beta chains. One record per CDR3 amino acid sequence lists the most common genes and DNA. Across this sample there are about 780,000 distinct CDR3 sequences, with 18% seen only once. Of the sample, approximately 11% falls within the top ten clones. This specimen consisted of PBMCs from blood, obtained about 5 days after vaccination. Every receptor here comes from a man in his fifties who received an inactivated influenza vaccine. Donor details come from another sample of the same person, matched by shared clones.

This chain connects TRBV5-5 to TRBJ1-5; D unresolved. Germline assignment: CDR1 SGHKS and CDR2 YYEKEE (reference sequence). V was clipped by 0 bases and J by 7 bases, with 14 bases between them. CDR3 length equals 15 residues. In nucleotides, the CDR3 is TGTGCCAGCAGCTTGGAGGGAAGTAACGGCCAGCCCCAGCATTTT. Translated, it gives CASSLEGSNGQPQHF.

The V call is TRBV7-2, the J call TRBJ2-1; 9 bases map to TRBD1. The CDR3 is 15 residues long. Germline V gives CDR1 SGHTA, CDR2 FQGNSA. The ends lost 4 bases at V and 8 bases at J; junction bases unmatched: 9. The chain's CDR3 is CASSSRDRVVYEQFF. For the CDR3, the DNA is TGTGCCAGCAGCTCCCGGGACAGGGTAGTCTATGAGCAGTTCTTC.

This clonotype occurred a few times. The chain joins TRBV7-2 to TRBJ2-7, with D perhaps given as TRBD1 or TRBD2 (5 bases each). The germline V gene encodes CDR1 SGHTA and CDR2 FQGNSA. This CDR3 is built from 14 residues. Trimming removed 5 bases at V and 2 bases at J, with 13 bases between. The CDR3 loop is CASSPRDGTYEQYF. In nucleotides, the CDR3 is TGTGCCAGCAGCCCTCGGGACGGCACCTACGAGCAGTACTTC.

This chain joins TRBV21-1 and TRBJ1-2; no DNA check was done on the table's D call, TRBD1. TRBV21-1 is noted as a pseudogene. This CDR3 comprises 14 residues. CDR3 coding DNA: TGTGCCAGCAGCAAAGAGGGGCCGACCTATGGCTACACCTTC. Protein: CASSKEGPTYGYTF.

The rearrangement uses TRBV6-1 and TRBJ2-7; D is uncertain. From germline, CDR1 is MNHNS and CDR2 SASEGT. CDR3 length: 13 amino acids. V shed 2 bases and J shed 2 bases, with 7 bases lying between them. CDR3 nucleotides: TGTGCCAGCAGTGAACACATCACCTACGAGCAGTACTTC. This translates into CASSEHITYEQYF.

This clonotype was detected only a few times. This sequence joins TRBV29-1 and TRBJ2-3, with D hard to call. CDR1 and CDR2 (germline): SQVTM, ANQGSEA. With 6 bases removed from V and 2 bases from J, the gap between germline ends came to 12 bases. This CDR3 spans 13 amino acids. CDR3 protein: CSVYLHDTDTQYF. CDR3 coding DNA: TGCAGCGTATACTTGCATGACACAGATACGCAGTATTTT.

The J gene is TRBJ2-2, the V gene TRBV9; TRBD1 agrees at 10 bases. The V and J ends lost 2 bases and 5 bases, in that order; junction bases with no gene match: 6. CDR1 and CDR2 (germline): SGDLS, YYNGEE. The CDR3 runs to 16 residues. The CDR3 sequence: CASSVGGTGVTGELFF. The CDR3 DNA follows: TGTGCCAGCAGCGTGGGGGGGACAGGGGTGACCGGGGAGCTGTTTTTT.

The sample holds many counts of this clonotype. The chain has TRBV15 and TRBJ2-5; D possibly corresponds to TRBD2 (5 bases). CDR1 is LNHNV and CDR2 is YYDKDF in the germline V gene (reference sequence). The CDR3 consists of 13 residues. V lost 5 bases to trimming and J lost 1 base, with 8 bases between them. This CDR3 is CATSRRIQETQYF. CDR3 DNA sequence: TGTGCCACCAGCCGGAGGATCCAAGAGACCCAGTACTTC.

This clonotype was picked up a small number of times. A read error may be the cause here, since a much bigger clone is one base away. This sequence joins TRBV7-9 and TRBJ2-3, with 7 bases that match TRBD2. With V trimmed by 4 bases and J by 5 bases, 0 bases remained unmatched. The CDR3 has 12 amino acids. Germline V gene data show CDR1 as SEHNR and CDR2 as FQNEAQ (reference sequence). This CDR3 reads CASSWGGDTQYF. The CDR3, as DNA: TGTGCCAGCAGCTGGGGGGGAGATACGCAGTATTTT.

The chain has TRBV5-1 and TRBJ2-7; 10 bases fit TRBD1. The V segment lost 4 bases and the J segment 4 bases; nucleotides outside the gene matches: 5. Germline V gene lookup returns CDR1 SGHRS and CDR2 YFSETQ. This CDR3 is built from 14 residues. This CDR3 is CASSMTGGMYEQYF. The CDR3 DNA sequence: TGCGCCAGCAGCATGACAGGGGGCATGTACGAGCAGTACTTC.

This clonotype was counted a few times. The V call is TRBV6-5, the J call TRBJ2-7, with 7 bases that match TRBD1. The junction had 10 bases not matched to a gene; V was cut back by 0 bases and J by 5 bases. CDR1 MNHEY and CDR2 SVGAGI come from the germline V gene. This CDR3 is built from 16 residues. The CDR3: CASSYSGTTGVNEQYF. The CDR3 bases are TGTGCCAGCAGTTACTCGGGTACTACAGGGGTTAACGAGCAGTACTTC.

In this sample, this clonotype turned up once. The rearrangement joins TRBV20-1 to TRBJ2-7, with D perhaps matching TRBD1 (6 bases). V was pared by 2 bases and J by 5 bases, with 19 bases between. Germline CDR1 and CDR2: DFQATT and SNEGSKA (reference sequence). The CDR3 is 15 residues long. CDR3 sequence (DNA): TGCAGTGCTAGAAGGCCGGGCAGGGGTTCCAACGAGCAGTACTTC. Amino acids: CSARRPGRGSNEQYF.

V is TRBV7-2 and J is TRBJ2-7; no clear D. Between the trimmed V and J ends, which lost 1 base and 2 bases, there was a span of 9 bases. The CDR3 totals 14 residues. Germline V lookup: CDR1 SGHTA, CDR2 FQGNSA. The chain's CDR3 is CASSLEVRAYEQYF. The CDR3 region has the DNA TGTGCCAGCAGCTTAGAAGTTAGGGCCTACGAGCAGTACTTC.

The chain couples TRBV29-1 to TRBJ2-7, with 14 bases fitting TRBD2. The CDR3 spans 15 residues. Germline V gene lookup returns CDR1 SQVTM and CDR2 ANQGSEA. After removal of 4 bases from V and 6 bases from J, the junction contained 8 bases not matched to a gene. The CDR3 protein is CSVAMGLAGVSEQYF. CDR3 in DNA: TGCAGCGTTGCAATGGGACTAGCGGGAGTTTCCGAGCAGTACTTC.

This clonotype has more than one count but fewer than ten. The chain is built from TRBV3-1 and TRBJ2-2; the match to TRBD1 covers 9 bases. CDR1 and CDR2 (germline): LGHDT, YNNKEL (reference sequence). After removal of 5 bases from V and 8 bases from J, the junction contained 6 bases not matched to a gene. CDR3 length equals 14 residues. The CDR3 here is CASSKLQGAGELFF. CDR3 bases: TGTGCCAGCAGCAAACTACAGGGGGCTGGGGAGCTGTTTTTT.

This clonotype was seen only a few times. This chain's CDR3 is CASSARASGSGYNEQFF. For the CDR3, the DNA is TGTGCCAGCAGCGCCCGGGCTAGCGGGAGTGGGTACAATGAGCAGTTCTTC. J is TRBJ2-1 and V is TRBV9; 10 bases are shared with TRBD2. The CDR3 spans 17 residues. Germline trimming cut 3 bases from V and 4 bases from J; bases unmatched to any gene: 10. Germline CDR1 is SGDLS and CDR2 is YYNGEE.

This CDR3 is CASSLDRGRFPNTGELFF. DNA for the CDR3: TGTGCCAGCAGCTTAGACAGGGGGCGCTTCCCGAACACCGGGGAGCTGTTTTTT. The chain uses TRBV11-2 and TRBJ2-2, with 8 bases lining up with TRBD1. V dropped 0 bases and J dropped 0; count of bases not matched to a gene: 6. Germline lookup yields CDR1 SGHAT and CDR2 FQNNGV. CDR3 length: 18 amino acids.

The rearrangement joins TRBV20-1 to TRBJ2-7, with 10 positions matching TRBD2. CDR3 length: 13 residues. V lost 6 bases, J lost 0 bases, and 2 bases stayed unmatched. The V gene's germline CDR1 is DFQATT and CDR2 SNEGSKA (reference sequence). The CDR3 DNA reads TGCAGTGCCCCTAGCGGGAGCTCCTACGAGCAGTACTTC. Translating it yields CSAPSGSSYEQYF.

This rearrangement joins TRBV24-1 to TRBJ2-1, with 8 bases matching TRBD2. CDR1 is KGHDR and CDR2 is SFDVKD in the germline V gene. CDR3 length: 18 residues. Trimming cost V 2 bases and J 4 bases; bases outside gene matches: 12. The CDR3 loop is CATSDWGSGITGYNEQFF. The CDR3 DNA is TGTGCCACCAGTGATTGGGGTAGCGGGATCACCGGGTACAATGAGCAGTTCTTC.

This clonotype was counted ten times or more. The rearrangement joins TRBV12-3 or TRBV12-4 to TRBJ2-5; D may match TRBD1 or TRBD2 (6 bases each). V gave up 6 bases and J gave up 5 bases, with 19 bases separating them. This CDR3 is 15 amino acids long. The DNA for the CDR3 is TGTGCCAGCAGCGTACGGGGGCTGGGTGTGGAGACCCAGTACTTC. Protein sequence: CASSVRGLGVETQYF.

The gene calls are TRBV12-3 or TRBV12-4 and TRBJ2-1; no clear D gene. Between the trimmed V and J ends, which lost 0 bases and 6 bases, there was a span of 6 bases. The CDR3 sequence is 13 residues long. The DNA for the CDR3 is TGTGCCAGCAGTTTAGCGTCTTTCAATGAGCAGTTCTTC. Translating gives CASSLASFNEQFF.

The rearrangement uses TRBV29-1 and TRBJ2-7; TRBD2 matches at 8 bases. Losses at the gene ends were 2 bases for V and 5 bases for J; bases not matched to a gene: 8. CDR1 SQVTM and CDR2 ANQGSEA come from the germline V gene. This CDR3 contains 14 residues. The CDR3 DNA follows: TGCAGCGTTGAAAGCCGGGAGGGCCGTGACGAGCAGTACTTC. Amino acids: CSVESREGRDEQYF.

The chain uses TRBV24-1 and TRBJ2-6; 9 positions match TRBD1. This CDR3 comprises 17 residues. V trimming: 4 bases; J trimming: 2 bases; junction bases outside the gene matches: 5. The germline V gene encodes CDR1 KGHDR and CDR2 SFDVKD. The CDR3 nucleotides are TGTGCCACCAGTGAGGGACAGGGAACACCTGGGGCCAACGTCCTGACTTTC. It is translated as CATSEGQGTPGANVLTF.

The chain is built from TRBV6-2 or TRBV6-3 and TRBJ2-1; TRBD2 matches 9 bases. The ends lost 0 bases at V and 7 bases at J; junction bases unmatched: 4. Germline V gene data show CDR1 as MNHEY and CDR2 as SVGEGT. The CDR3 spans 15 residues. DNA of the CDR3: TGTGCCAGCAGTTACTCCAGCGGGGGGAGGAATGAGCAGTTCTTC. Protein sequence: CASSYSSGGRNEQFF.

The V gene is TRBV14, the J gene TRBJ2-7; D unresolved. Germline V gene data show CDR1 as SGHDN and CDR2 as FVKESK. The CDR3 runs 13 residues. Trimming took 3 bases from V and 6 from J, leaving 12 bases between them. The CDR3 sequence: CASSHLGVSEQYF. CDR3 DNA sequence: TGTGCCAGCAGCCATCTCGGAGTATCCGAGCAGTACTTC.

This chain links TRBV6-2 or TRBV6-3 with TRBJ1-1; D is unresolved. This CDR3 region has 13 residues. Trimming left V 2 bases short and J 5 bases short, with 9 bases between. Germline CDR1 and CDR2: MNHEY and SVGEGT. Written as DNA, the CDR3 is TGTGCCAGCAGTTACGTGGTCGGTACTGAAGCTTTCTTT. Protein sequence: CASSYVVGTEAFF.

This clonotype occurred a few times. The chain uses TRBV9 and TRBJ2-5; 9 nucleotides match TRBD2. With V trimmed by 4 bases and J by 4 bases, 14 bases remained unmatched. The germline CDR1 and CDR2 sequences are SGDLS and YYNGEE. The CDR3 totals 17 residues. The CDR3 reads CASSPHGGTSNRETQYF. In DNA form, the CDR3 reads TGTGCCAGCAGCCCCCATGGCGGGACTAGCAATCGAGAGACCCAGTACTTC.

The CDR3 bases are TGTGCCAGCAGGGGGACTAGCGGGGATTACAATGAGCAGTTCTTC. Amino acids: CASRGTSGDYNEQFF. V and J are TRBV12-3 or TRBV12-4 and TRBJ2-1; 13 positions match TRBD2. There are 15 residues in the CDR3. Losses at the gene ends were 6 bases for V and 4 bases for J; bases not matched to a gene: 3.

As regards this clonotype: A much larger clone lies one base from this, so it may be a read error. The gene calls are TRBV7-9 and TRBJ1-4; 7 nucleotides match TRBD1. Trimming at V came to 5 bases and at J to 8 bases, leaving 11 bases not matched to a gene. The CDR3 extends over 15 amino acids. Per germline, CDR1 SEHNR and CDR2 FQNEAQ (reference sequence). The CDR3 sequence: CASSPTGTAVEKLFF. DNA for the CDR3: TGTGCCAGCAGCCCGACCGGGACAGCGGTGGAAAAACTGTTTTTT.

The genes are TRBV5-1 and TRBJ2-7; 8 bases align to TRBD1. CDR1 and CDR2 (germline): SGHRS, YFSETQ. V lost 4 bases and J lost 6; bases outside the gene matches: 9. The CDR3 contains 14 residues. CDR3 loop: CASSKEGQDGEQYF. The CDR3 DNA reads TGCGCCAGCAGCAAGGAGGGACAGGACGGCGAGCAGTACTTC. Full variable domain (outside the CDR3, taken from reference TRBV5-1 and TRBJ2-7): KAGVTQTPRYLIKTRGQQVTLSCSPISGHRSVSWYQQTPGQGLQFLFEYFSETQRNKGNFPGRFSGRQFSNSRSEMNVSTLELGDSALYLCASSKEGQDGEQYFGPGTRLTVT.

The rearrangement joins TRBV4-3 to TRBJ2-2; D not resolved. From germline, CDR1 is LGHNA and CDR2 YSLEER. V lost 0 bases to trimming and J lost 0 bases, with 8 bases between them. The CDR3 covers 16 residues. The CDR3 DNA reads TGCGCCAGCAGCCAAGAACTCTCCGCGAACACCGGGGAGCTGTTTTTT. Translated: CASSQELSANTGELFF.

The chain carries TRBV12-3 or TRBV12-4 and TRBJ1-1; D unclear. There are 15 residues in the CDR3. The V end lost 7 bases, the J end lost 1 base, and 16 bases lay between the germline ends. The CDR3 is CASIKSRAPNTEAFF. The CDR3 coding sequence is TGTGCCAGCATCAAGAGCAGAGCCCCGAACACTGAAGCTTTCTTT.